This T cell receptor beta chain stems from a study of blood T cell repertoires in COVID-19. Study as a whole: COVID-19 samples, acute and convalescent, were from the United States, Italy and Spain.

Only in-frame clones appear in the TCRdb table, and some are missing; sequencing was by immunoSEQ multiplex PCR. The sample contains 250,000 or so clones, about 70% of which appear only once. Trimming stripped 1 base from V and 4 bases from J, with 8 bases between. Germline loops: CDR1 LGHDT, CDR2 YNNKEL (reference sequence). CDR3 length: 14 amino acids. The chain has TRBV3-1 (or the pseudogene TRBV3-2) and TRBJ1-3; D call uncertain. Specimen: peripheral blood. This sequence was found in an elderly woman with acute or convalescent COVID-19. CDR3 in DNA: TGTGCCAGCAGCCAAGGTGTTGTAGGAAACACCATATATTTT. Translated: CASSQGVVGNTIYF.